This record concerns one T cell receptor beta chain sequence. CDR1 is SQVTM and CDR2 is ANQGSEA in the germline V gene. The CDR3 sequence is 13 residues long. The data originate from a study of T cells expressing NK-cell markers. Overall study: Sequencing of TCR beta repertoires drew on sorted CD3+CD56+NKG2C+, CD3+CD56+NKG2C- and CD3+CD56-NKG2C+ T cells.

From the 5' RACE reads, TCRdb lists one entry per CDR3 protein and no DNA. Recorded for this sample: about 380,000 distinct CDR3 sequences. The sequencing input was blood T cells: a sorted CD56 or NKG2C T cell subset, CD4+ or CD8+ T cells, or bulk PBMC T cells (not recorded which). The TCR comes from a man aged 18-75 years in good health. The V and J genes are TRBV29-1 and TRBJ1-4. CDR3 sequence: CSTIRQGEEKLFF.